This T cell receptor (beta chain) came from a study of cytomegalovirus exposure and HLA in healthy donors. The data were produced by immunoSEQ multiplex PCR, yet TCRdb's version contains in-frame clones alone and is incomplete. Found here are around 300,000 clones, roughly 90% of them singletons; the top ten hold approximately 0.95%. V lost 0 bases to trimming and J lost 9 bases, with 6 bases between them. The CDR3 spans 12 residues. Germline loops: CDR1 PRHDT, CDR2 FYEKMQ (reference sequence). This clone occurred a few times. This chain uses TRBV13 with TRBJ1-5, with no clear D. The source material was PBMCs. The origin of this receptor is a woman younger than 35 in good health and CMV-seronegative. This CDR3 is CASSLGRGPQHF. CDR3 DNA sequence: TGTGCCAGCAGCTTAGGCCGCGGGCCCCAGCATTTT.